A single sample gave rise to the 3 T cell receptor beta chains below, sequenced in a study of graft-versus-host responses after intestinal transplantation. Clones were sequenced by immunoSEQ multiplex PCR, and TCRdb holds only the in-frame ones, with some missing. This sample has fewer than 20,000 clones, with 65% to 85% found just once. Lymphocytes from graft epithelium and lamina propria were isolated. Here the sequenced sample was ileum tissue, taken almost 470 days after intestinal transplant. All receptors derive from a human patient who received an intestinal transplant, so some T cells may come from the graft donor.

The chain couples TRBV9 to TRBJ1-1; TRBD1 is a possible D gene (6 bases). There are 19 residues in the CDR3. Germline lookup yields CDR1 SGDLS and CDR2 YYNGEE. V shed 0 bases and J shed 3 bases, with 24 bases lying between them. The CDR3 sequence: CASSVVPRGGARVDTEAFF. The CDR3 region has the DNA TGTGCCAGCAGCGTAGTACCCCGGGGGGGGGCAAGGGTGGACACTGAAGCTTTCTTT.

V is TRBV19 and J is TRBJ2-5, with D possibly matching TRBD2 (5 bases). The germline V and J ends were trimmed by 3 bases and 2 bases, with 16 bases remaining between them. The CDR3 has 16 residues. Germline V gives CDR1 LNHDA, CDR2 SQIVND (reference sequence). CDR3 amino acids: CASSMGFIGVQETQYF. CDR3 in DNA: TGTGCCAGTAGTATGGGTTTCATCGGGGTACAAGAGACCCAGTACTTC.

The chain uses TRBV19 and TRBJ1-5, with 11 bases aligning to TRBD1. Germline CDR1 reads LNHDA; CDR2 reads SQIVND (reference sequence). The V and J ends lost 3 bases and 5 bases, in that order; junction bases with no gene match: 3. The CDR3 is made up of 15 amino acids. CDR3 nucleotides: TGTGCCAGTAGTATGGGACAGGGGGAGGATCAGCCCCAGCATTTT. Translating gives CASSMGQGEDQPQHF.